These 25 T cell receptor beta chains were sequenced from one sample in a study of shared clonotypes between healthy human individuals. Assay: immunoSEQ multiplex PCR; the TCRdb copy retains only in-frame clones and omits some. The repertoire has 2 million to 2.5 million clones, more than 90% of them found once; the top ten carry less than 0.15%. Sequenced sample: naive CD4+ T cells sorted from blood. This sample's subset: CD45RA+ positively selected. The receptors here all came from a man between 18 and 29 years old in good health.

This chain connects TRBV4-1 to TRBJ1-6; TRBD1 might be the D (6 bases). Trimming stripped 0 bases from V and 8 bases from J, with 11 bases between. CDR3 length: 15 amino acids. The V gene's germline CDR1 is MGHRA and CDR2 YSYEKL. CDR3 DNA: TGCGCCAGCAGCCAAGAACAGGGTCCCCATTCACCCCTCCACTTT. Encoded protein: CASSQEQGPHSPLHF.

Notes on this clone: The same CDR3 also results from other DNA sequences found in this sample. This rearrangement joins TRBV4-1 to TRBJ1-2; TRBD1 agrees at 9 bases. The junction had 4 bases not matched to a gene; V was cut back by 2 bases and J by 3 bases. Per germline, CDR1 MGHRA and CDR2 YSYEKL. The CDR3 extends over 15 amino acids. The CDR3, as DNA: TGCGCCAGCAGCCAACCCCGGACAGGGGACTATGGCTACACCTTC. Its translation: CASSQPRTGDYGYTF.

The chain recombines TRBV7-2 with TRBJ1-5, with D possibly being TRBD1 (6 bases). The CDR3 loop spans 15 amino acids. The V gene lost 3 bases and the J gene lost 4 bases, with 13 bases spanning the gap. Per germline, CDR1 SGHTA and CDR2 FQGNSA. CDR3 in amino acids: CASSFGGAKNQPQHF. In nucleotides, the CDR3 is TGTGCCAGCAGCTTCGGGGGGGCTAAAAATCAGCCCCAGCATTTT.

The J gene is TRBJ1-2, the V gene TRBV18, with 8 bases fitting TRBD1. CDR1 and CDR2 (germline): KGHSH, LQKENI. Unmatched junction bases numbered 6, after V lost 5 bases and J lost 7 bases. The CDR3 runs to 13 residues. DNA for the CDR3: TGTGCCAGCTCAAATGACAGGGGAGGTGGCTACACCTTC. Translated, it gives CASSNDRGGGYTF.

The chain has TRBV10-1 and TRBJ2-1; 7 bases align to TRBD2. Looked up from germline, CDR1 is WNHNN and CDR2 is SYGVQD (reference sequence). CDR3 length equals 16 residues. The V and J ends lost 3 bases and 8 bases, in that order; junction bases with no gene match: 13. DNA for the CDR3: TGCGCCAGCAGTGAAGTTAGTAGCGGGCCTGGGGATGAGCAGTTCTTC. Protein: CASSEVSSGPGDEQFF.

The chain uses TRBV10-3 and TRBJ1-1; 10 bases agree with TRBD1. The CDR3 extends over 17 amino acids. V lost 8 bases to trimming and J lost 5 bases; unmatched junction nucleotides: 17. Germline V gene data show CDR1 as ENHRY and CDR2 as SYGVKD. The CDR3 nucleotides read TGTGCCATCGCGCCCCGGGGGACAGGGGTGGGGAGGACTGAAGCTTTCTTT. Its translation is CAIAPRGTGVGRTEAFF.

J is TRBJ1-5 and V is TRBV2; D unclear. V shed 4 bases and J shed 6 bases, with 13 bases lying between them. CDR3 length: 14 amino acids. Germline V CDR1 and CDR2: SNHLY, FYNNEI. The DNA for the CDR3 is TGTGCCAGCAGTGTCGAGGGCGCGGGTCAGCCCCAGCATTTT. Translating it yields CASSVEGAGQPQHF.

The chain has TRBV30 and TRBJ2-3, with 13 bases that match TRBD2. The V gene end was trimmed by 5 bases and the J gene end by 3 bases; junction bases not matched to a gene: 2. The CDR3 is made up of 14 amino acids. Germline V CDR1 and CDR2: GTSNPN, SVGIG (reference sequence). CDR3 in amino acids: CAWGGLAGTDTQYF. For the CDR3, the DNA is TGTGCCTGGGGGGGACTAGCGGGAACAGATACGCAGTATTTT.

This rearrangement joins TRBV11-2 to TRBJ1-1; TRBD1 aligns across 9 bases. Germline CDR1 SGHAT, CDR2 FQNNGV. The CDR3 contains 15 residues. V was clipped by 5 bases and J by 2 bases; unmatched bases: 6. The CDR3 nucleotides read TGTGCCAGCAGCCTCGGGACAGGGCAAAACACTGAAGCTTTCTTT. Its protein product is CASSLGTGQNTEAFF.

This chain links TRBV10-1 with TRBJ1-6; D is uncertain. This CDR3 contains 13 residues. Germline loops: CDR1 WNHNN, CDR2 SYGVQD (reference sequence). V dropped 3 bases and J dropped 8 bases, with 8 bases sitting between them. CDR3 protein: CASSERADSPLHF. The CDR3, as DNA: TGCGCCAGCAGTGAACGAGCCGATTCACCCCTCCACTTT.

This chain joins TRBV5-1 and TRBJ2-7; D might be TRBD1 (6 bases). This CDR3 is 15 amino acids long. Germline V lookup: CDR1 SGHRS, CDR2 YFSETQ. V was clipped by 0 bases and J by 2 bases, with 12 bases between them. CDR3 sequence: CASSLGQVTTYEQYF. CDR3 bases: TGCGCCAGCAGCTTGGGACAGGTCACAACCTACGAGCAGTACTTC.

The chain combines TRBV6-1 with TRBJ1-3; the D is unclear. CDR1 and CDR2 (germline): MNHNS, SASEGT. V lost 6 bases to trimming and J lost 0 bases, with 9 bases between them. The CDR3 sequence is 14 residues long. In DNA, the CDR3 is TGTGCCAGCAGGACCGCCGGCTCTGGAAACACCATATATTTT. Translation gives CASRTAGSGNTIYF.

V and J are TRBV5-4 and TRBJ2-5; D not certain. The length of the CDR3 is 13 residues. The germline CDR1 and CDR2 sequences are SGHNT and YYREEE (reference sequence). Trimming pared 0 bases from V and 3 bases from J, leaving 6 bases between. The CDR3 DNA sequence: TGTGCCAGCAGCTTGGACAGCAAAGAGACCCAGTACTTC. Protein sequence: CASSLDSKETQYF.

DNA of the CDR3: TGCGCCAGCAGCGGGCCGGGGGAGACCCAGTACTTC. Translated, it gives CASSGPGETQYF. V usage is TRBV5-1 and J usage is TRBJ2-5; tentatively, D is TRBD2 (5 bases). Trimming stripped 4 bases from V and 5 bases from J, with 9 bases between. CDR1 and CDR2 from the germline V gene are SGHRS and YFSETQ. CDR3 size: 12 residues.

The CDR3 region has the DNA TGTGCCAGCAGCTTGGTGTCAGGGGGTTCACCCCTCCACTTT. Its translation is CASSLVSGGSPLHF. The chain recombines TRBV5-6 with TRBJ1-6, with 7 bases aligning to TRBD1. Germline-derived CDR1 and CDR2 are SGHDT and YYEEEE. V shed 0 bases, J shed 9 bases, and the junction held 3 bases outside the gene matches. The CDR3 is 14 residues long.

CDR3 loop: CAWVRGAAEAFF. CDR3 nucleotides: TGTGCCTGGGTTCGGGGGGCTGCTGAAGCTTTCTTT. J is TRBJ1-1 and V is TRBV30; D is perhaps TRBD1 (6 bases). V lost 5 bases to trimming and J lost 6 bases, with 13 bases between them. CDR1 is GTSNPN, CDR2 SVGIG, per germline (reference sequence). The CDR3 is 12 amino acids.

Comment on this clone: Other DNA sequences in this sample translate to the same CDR3. V and J are TRBV5-1 and TRBJ2-7; D possibly corresponds to TRBD1 (6 bases). The germline gives CDR1 SGHRS, CDR2 YFSETQ. Trimming pared 5 bases from V and 0 bases from J, leaving 9 bases between. This CDR3 region has 13 residues. Here the CDR3 reads CASSTGSSYEQYF. For the CDR3, the DNA is TGCGCCAGCAGTACAGGGAGCTCCTACGAGCAGTACTTC.

J is TRBJ2-4 and V is TRBV7-2, with TRBD1 matching over 11 bases. Germline V gene lookup returns CDR1 SGHTA and CDR2 FQGNSA. Unmatched junction bases numbered 9, after V lost 2 bases and J lost 0 bases. CDR3 length equals 19 residues. The CDR3, as DNA: TGTGCCAGCAGCTTACTGAGGACAGGGGGCACCCTAGCCAAAAACATTCAGTACTTC. Translation: CASSLLRTGGTLAKNIQYF.

The rearrangement joins TRBV5-1 to TRBJ1-2; tentative D call: TRBD1 (5 bases). The CDR3 extends over 15 amino acids. Germline-derived CDR1 and CDR2 are SGHRS and YFSETQ. Trimming pared 4 bases from V and 2 bases from J, leaving 15 bases between. The CDR3 coding sequence is TGCGCCAGCAGCCTGGCCGGGGCGGCAAACTATGGCTACACCTTC. It translates to CASSLAGAANYGYTF.

The CDR3 spells CASRPPRDRNYEQYF. The CDR3 region has the DNA TGTGCCAGCAGGCCACCCCGGGACAGAAACTACGAGCAGTACTTC. V gene TRBV6-6 combines with J gene TRBJ2-7, with 7 bases that match TRBD1. Germline assignment: CDR1 MNHNY and CDR2 SVGAGI (reference sequence). CDR3 length equals 15 residues. Trimming at V came to 6 bases and at J to 3 bases, leaving 11 bases not matched to a gene.

J is TRBJ1-5 and V is TRBV28; no definite D call. This CDR3 has 11 amino acids. The germline V gene has CDR1 MDHEN and CDR2 SYDVKM. V dropped 1 base and J dropped 9 bases, with 4 bases sitting between them. The CDR3: CASSLYPPQHF. The CDR3 DNA sequence: TGTGCCAGCAGTTTATACCCGCCCCAGCATTTT.

This clone was seen only once. This chain connects TRBV29-1 to TRBJ2-5; D gene ambiguous. Per the germline V gene, CDR1 is SQVTM and CDR2 is ANQGSEA. V lost 6 bases and J lost 2, with 13 bases in between. This CDR3 region has 13 residues. CDR3 in DNA: TGCAGCGTACAATCCGGGCCACAAGAGACCCAGTACTTC. It is translated as CSVQSGPQETQYF.

The chain links TRBV2 to TRBJ2-3; possible D gene TRBD1, 5 bases. This CDR3 region has 13 residues. V was clipped by 1 base and J by 6 bases, with 8 bases between them. The germline gives CDR1 SNHLY, CDR2 FYNNEI. CDR3 coding DNA: TGTGCCAGCAGTGAAGTAGGGGCTGATACGCAGTATTTT. Translating gives CASSEVGADTQYF.

The rearrangement joins TRBV7-2 to TRBJ1-5, with TRBD1 as a possible D gene (5 bases). Germline V gene lookup returns CDR1 SGHTA and CDR2 FQGNSA. This CDR3 comprises 15 residues. The V end was cut by 1 base, the J end by 3 bases, with 10 bases between. CDR3 nucleotides: TGTGCCAGCAGCTTAGGGGGACTGGCCAATCAGCCCCAGCATTTT. This encodes CASSLGGLANQPQHF. Drawing the rest from reference TRBV7-2 and TRBJ1-5, the complete variable domain is GAGVSQSPSNKVTEKGKDVELRCDPISGHTALYWYRQSLGQGLEFLIYFQGNSAPDKSGLPSDRFSAERTGGSVSTLTIQRTQQEDSAVYLCASSLGGLANQPQHFGDGTRLSIL.

The CDR3 region is CASSQDNPLIGNEQFF. DNA for the CDR3: TGTGCCAGTAGCCAGGATAACCCTCTAATCGGTAATGAGCAGTTCTTC. The chain is built from TRBV19 and TRBJ2-1; D is ambiguous. The CDR3 has 16 amino acids. Germline V gene data show CDR1 as LNHDA and CDR2 as SQIVND (reference sequence). The V end was cut by 6 bases, the J end by 7 bases, with 22 bases between.